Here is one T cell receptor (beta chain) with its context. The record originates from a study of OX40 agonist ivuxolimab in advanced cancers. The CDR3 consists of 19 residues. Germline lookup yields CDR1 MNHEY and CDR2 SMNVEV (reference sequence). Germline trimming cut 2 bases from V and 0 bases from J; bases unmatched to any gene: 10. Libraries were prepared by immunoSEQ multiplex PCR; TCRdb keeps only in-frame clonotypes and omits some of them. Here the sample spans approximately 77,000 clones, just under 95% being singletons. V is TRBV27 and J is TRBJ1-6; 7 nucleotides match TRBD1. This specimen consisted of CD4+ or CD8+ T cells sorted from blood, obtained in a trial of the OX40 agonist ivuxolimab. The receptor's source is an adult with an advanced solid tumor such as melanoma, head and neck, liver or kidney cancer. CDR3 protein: CASSLAGGTISSYNSPLHF. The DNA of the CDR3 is TGTGCCAGCAGTTTAGCAGGGGGTACCATTAGCTCCTATAATTCACCCCTCCACTTT.